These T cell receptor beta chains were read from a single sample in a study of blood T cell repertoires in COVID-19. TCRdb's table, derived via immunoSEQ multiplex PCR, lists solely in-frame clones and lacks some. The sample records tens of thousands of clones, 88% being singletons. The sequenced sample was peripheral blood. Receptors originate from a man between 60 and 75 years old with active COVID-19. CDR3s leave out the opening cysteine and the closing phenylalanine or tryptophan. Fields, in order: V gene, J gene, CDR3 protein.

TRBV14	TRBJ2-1	ASTRRTSGSINEQF
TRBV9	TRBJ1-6	ASSPQGLMEGSPLH
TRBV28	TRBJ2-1	ASSSPAGPYNEQF
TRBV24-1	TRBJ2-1	ATSDPRQGAVNEQF
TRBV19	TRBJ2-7	ASSRPGRPSYEQY
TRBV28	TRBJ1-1	ASLTGYTEAF
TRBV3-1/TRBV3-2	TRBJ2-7	ASSRPGTGGYEQY
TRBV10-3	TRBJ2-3	AIGGATDTQY
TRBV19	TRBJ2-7	ASSILGLLGGEQY
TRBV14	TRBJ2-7	ASSLAGEQY
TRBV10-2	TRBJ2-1	ASSRLAGGPTEQF
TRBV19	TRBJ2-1	ASSTIGTTYNEQF
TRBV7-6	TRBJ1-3	ASSKQISGNTIY
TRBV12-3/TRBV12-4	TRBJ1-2	ASSLRQSHGYT
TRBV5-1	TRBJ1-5	ASSIGQGNQPQH
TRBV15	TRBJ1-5	ATSRDRREGDRQPQH
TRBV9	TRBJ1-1	ASSPKVQSNTEAF
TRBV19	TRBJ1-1	ASSIDFGNLGGTEAF
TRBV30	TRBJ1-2	AWSVGRQRGKAYGYT
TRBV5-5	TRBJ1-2	ASSLEDRVGYT
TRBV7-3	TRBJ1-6	ASSLKPDSPLH
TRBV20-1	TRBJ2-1	SASGLAGLSSYNEQF